This T cell receptor beta chain was retrieved from a study of OX40 agonist ivuxolimab in advanced cancers. As for the study in general: Patients received ivuxolimab, an agonistic anti-OX40 (CD134) antibody.

Of note for this clone: Its antigen is unidentified.

Study results and caveats: Among the lowest peripheral clonal expansion occurred in 0.1-3.0 mg/kg partial responders.

Clones were read by immunoSEQ multiplex PCR, and TCRdb kept only the in-frame ones, dropping some. Counted here are some 74,000 clones, roughly 94% occurring once; the ten biggest clones make up roughly 9.8%. V dropped 5 bases and J dropped 2 bases, with 13 bases sitting between them. This CDR3 spans 14 amino acids. The germline CDR1 and CDR2 sequences are SEHNR and FQNEAQ (reference sequence). The clonotype originates from an adult with an advanced solid tumor such as melanoma, head and neck, liver or kidney cancer. The chain joins TRBV7-9 to TRBJ2-7; tentatively, D is TRBD1 (5 bases). Sample: CD4+ or CD8+ T cells sorted from blood, taken in a trial of the OX40 agonist ivuxolimab. The CDR3 DNA reads as TGTGCCAGCAGCCAGGGCAGATCCACCTACGAGCAGTACTTC. Translated: CASSQGRSTYEQYF.